This entry lists 16 T cell receptor beta chains sequenced from one sample in a study of neurological immune-mediated disorders. TCRdb re-derived calls from the 5' RACE reads in MiXCR, one entry per CDR3 protein. The sample yields under 75,000 distinct CDR3 sequences, 3.2% seen once. Sequencing was carried out using PBMCs. The receptor source for this set is a woman aged 45-60 years with multiple sclerosis.

Remarks on this clonotype: The germline gene is not matched at one end of the junction; a read error may be the cause. The CDR3 bases are TGTGCCAGCAGCTCCACGCCATATAATTCACCCCTACACTTT. Protein: CASSSTPYNSPLHF. The chain joins TRBV7-2 to TRBJ1-6; D unresolved. This CDR3 region has 14 residues. Looked up from germline, CDR1 is SGHTA and CDR2 is FQGNSA.

This clonotype was counted many times. The rearrangement links TRBV20-1 to TRBJ2-7, with 9 bases that match TRBD2. CDR3 length equals 12 residues. V dropped 1 base and J dropped 13; count of bases not matched to a gene: 8. CDR1 DFQATT and CDR2 SNEGSKA come from the germline V gene (reference sequence). This CDR3 reads CSARGGGRVPYF. As DNA, the CDR3 is TGCAGTGCTAGAGGAGGCGGGAGGGTTCCATACTTC.

In this sample, this clonotype turned up a few times. A much larger clone lies a single base off, so this may be a read error. V is TRBV7-2 and J is TRBJ1-6; D possibly corresponds to TRBD1 (6 bases). CDR1 is SGHTA, CDR2 FQGNSA, per germline. The CDR3 spans 15 residues. This CDR3 is CASSLGVGHGSHLHF. The CDR3 DNA is TGTGCCAGCAGCTTAGGTGTGGGACATGGTTCACACCTCCACTTT.

This clonotype was observed at least ten times. The chain is built from TRBV5-1 and TRBJ1-6, with 8 bases identical to TRBD1. This CDR3 comprises 16 residues. Germline values: CDR1 SGHRS, CDR2 YFSETQ. V shed 4 bases and J 6 bases; nucleotides not matched to a gene: 9. The CDR3 nucleotides are TGCGCCAGCAGCATGATCGGACAGGGCGGTAATTCACCCCTCCACTTT. Its protein product is CASSMIGQGGNSPLHF. Together with reference TRBV5-1 and TRBJ1-6, the CDR3 gives the full variable domain: KAGVTQTPRYLIKTRGQQVTLSCSPISGHRSVSWYQQTPGQGLQFLFEYFSETQRNKGNFPGRFSGRQFSNSRSEMNVSTLELGDSALYLCASSMIGQGGNSPLHFGNGTRLTVT.

This clonotype was recorded at least ten times. The V and J genes are TRBV6-2 or TRBV6-3 and TRBJ2-2; D is possibly TRBD1 or TRBD2 (5 bases each). Trimming stripped 3 bases from V and 1 base from J, with 15 bases between. The V gene's germline CDR1 is MNHEY and CDR2 SVGEGT. This CDR3 spans 17 amino acids. The CDR3 sequence is CASSYWGSLLNTGELFF. The CDR3 bases are TGTGCCAGCAGTTATTGGGGGAGTCTCCTGAACACCGGGGAGCTGTTTTTT.

This clonotype was counted at least ten times. The chain is built from TRBV12-3 or TRBV12-4 and TRBJ1-5; 7 positions agree with TRBD1. Losses at the gene ends were 4 bases for V and 13 bases for J; bases not matched to a gene: 7. The CDR3 totals 12 residues. CDR3 nucleotide sequence: TGTGCCAGCAGTTCCGGACAGGACATGCAGCATTTT. It translates to CASSSGQDMQHF.

Ten or more counts support this clonotype. The V and J genes are TRBV4-2 and TRBJ1-4; 8 nucleotides match TRBD1. V shed 3 bases and J 3 bases; nucleotides not matched to a gene: 9. This CDR3 has 17 residues. Germline values: CDR1 LGHNA, CDR2 YNFKEQ. The DNA of the CDR3 is TGTGCCAGCAGCCAGGATGACAGGGGATCGTCTAATGAAAAACTGTTTTTT. This encodes CASSQDDRGSSNEKLFF.

The sample holds many counts of this clonotype. CDR3 sequence reads: CASSLLYSSAGTGVDEQYF. CDR3 nucleotides: TGTGCCAGCAGCTTGTTATATTCGTCGGCGGGGACAGGGGTTGACGAGCAGTACTTC. The chain carries TRBV5-6 and TRBJ2-7; 10 positions match TRBD1. The CDR3 extends over 19 amino acids. The germline gives CDR1 SGHDT, CDR2 YYEEEE. Trimming removed 1 base from V and 5 bases from J; junction bases left unmatched: 18.

This clonotype was picked up many times. The chain uses TRBV20-1 and TRBJ2-3; D ambiguous. The CDR3 is made up of 12 amino acids. Germline V gene lookup returns CDR1 DFQATT and CDR2 SNEGSKA (reference sequence). Deletions cut 7 bases from V and 5 bases from J, with 13 bases between. The CDR3 region has the DNA TGCAGTGGCCAAGGGTTAGGAGATACGCAGTATTTT. This gives the protein CSGQGLGDTQYF.

In its sample, this clonotype was seen many times. The V and J genes are TRBV9 and TRBJ2-1, with 12 bases aligning to TRBD2. Trimming cost V 4 bases and J 8 bases; bases outside gene matches: 10. This CDR3 is built from 16 residues. Germline lookup yields CDR1 SGDLS and CDR2 YYNGEE. CDR3 bases: TGTGCCAGCAGCCCCCCCCTAGCGGGGGGGCCGGATGAGCAGTTCTTC. Protein sequence: CASSPPLAGGPDEQFF.

This clonotype was found many times. V usage is TRBV24-1 and J usage is TRBJ2-2, with D possibly being TRBD1 or TRBD2 (7 bases each). Trimming removed 4 bases at V and 0 bases at J, with 14 bases between. The V gene's germline CDR1 is KGHDR and CDR2 SFDVKD. The CDR3 spans 17 residues. This chain's CDR3 is CATSERPGGANTGELFF. The CDR3 coding sequence is TGTGCCACCAGTGAACGCCCAGGGGGGGCGAACACCGGGGAGCTGTTTTTT.

A few counts support this clonotype. The chain is built from TRBV14 and TRBJ2-7, with a possible D match to TRBD2 (5 bases). The CDR3 consists of 15 residues. V lost 0 bases and J 0 bases, leaving 9 bases between the germline ends. CDR1 is SGHDN and CDR2 is FVKESK in the germline V gene. In DNA form, the CDR3 reads TGTGCCAGCAGCCAAGATCGAGGGAGCTCCTACGAGCAGTACTTC. It specifies CASSQDRGSSYEQYF.

This clonotype was observed many times. This rearrangement joins TRBV20-1 to TRBJ1-4, with 8 bases matching TRBD1. The V and J ends lost 5 bases and 3 bases, in that order; junction bases with no gene match: 2. CDR3 length equals 13 residues. Germline lookup yields CDR1 DFQATT and CDR2 SNEGSKA (reference sequence). CDR3 sequence (DNA): TGCAGTGCTGGGACAGGCCCTAATGAAAAACTGTTTTTT. This gives the protein CSAGTGPNEKLFF.

This clonotype showed up many times. The chain joins TRBV3-1 to TRBJ2-7; D perhaps matches TRBD2 (6 bases). The germline gives CDR1 LGHDT, CDR2 YNNKEL (reference sequence). The CDR3 totals 14 residues. V was shortened by 2 bases and J by 3 bases, with 11 bases between the two germline ends. This CDR3 reads CASSQNSGYYEQYF. The CDR3 DNA is TGTGCCAGCAGCCAAAATAGCGGCTACTACGAGCAGTACTTC.

This clonotype occurred many times. The chain uses TRBV4-2 and TRBJ2-1, with 10 positions matching TRBD2. J was trimmed by 5 bases and V by 2 bases; bases with no gene match: 6. This CDR3 is built from 16 residues. CDR1 and CDR2 from the germline V gene are LGHNA and YNFKEQ. The CDR3 protein is CASSQYSGGPNNEQFF. CDR3 DNA: TGTGCCAGCAGCCAATATAGCGGGGGGCCGAACAATGAGCAGTTCTTC.

This clonotype occurred many times. The J gene is TRBJ2-7, the V gene TRBV20-1; possibly TRBD2 for D (5 bases). The CDR3 is 18 residues long. Germline values: CDR1 DFQATT, CDR2 SNEGSKA (reference sequence). Trimming left V 1 base short and J 3 bases short, with 25 bases between. The CDR3 nucleotides read TGCAGTGCTAGAGGGAGTGGACGCGCAAGCGGAGTGGACTACGAGCAGTACGTC. Its translation: CSARGSGRASGVDYEQYV.